This TCR beta chain stems from a study of blood T cell repertoires in COVID-19. The overall study: Samples representing acute and convalescent COVID-19 were sourced from the United States, Italy and Spain. PBMCs, B-cell-depleted T cells, or T cells provided the cDNA or gDNA that made up the material.

V trimming: 5 bases; J trimming: 4 bases; junction bases outside the gene matches: 6. The CDR3 length is 14 residues. CDR1 KGHSH and CDR2 LQKENI come from the germline V gene. Per the authors' pipeline: Amplifying reference gene primers gave estimates of nucleated cell counts. Assay: immunoSEQ multiplex PCR; the TCRdb copy retains only in-frame clones and omits some. Clone size and V and J calls were adopted from that table, with D and trimming inferred from the DNA. The data show under 300,000 clones, with about nine tenths seen just once and around 2% held by the top ten. This receptor was identified in a young man who had recovered from COVID-19. The sample was peripheral blood. V and J are TRBV18 and TRBJ2-7, with 9 bases identical to TRBD1. CDR3 region: CASSRTGGGYEQYF. The CDR3 DNA sequence: TGTGCCAGCTCAAGAACAGGGGGCGGGTACGAGCAGTACTTC.